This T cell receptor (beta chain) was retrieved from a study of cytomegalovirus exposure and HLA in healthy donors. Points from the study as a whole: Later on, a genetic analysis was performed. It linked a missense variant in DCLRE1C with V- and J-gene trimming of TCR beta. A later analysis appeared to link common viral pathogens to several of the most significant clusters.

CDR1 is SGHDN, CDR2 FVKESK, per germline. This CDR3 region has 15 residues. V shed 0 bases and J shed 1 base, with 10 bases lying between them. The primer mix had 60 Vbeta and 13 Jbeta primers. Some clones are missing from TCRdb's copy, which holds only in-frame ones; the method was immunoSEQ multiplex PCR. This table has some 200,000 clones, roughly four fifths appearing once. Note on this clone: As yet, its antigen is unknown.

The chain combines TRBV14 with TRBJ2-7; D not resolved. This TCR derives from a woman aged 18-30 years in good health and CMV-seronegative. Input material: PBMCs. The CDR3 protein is CASSQDVTVSYEQYF. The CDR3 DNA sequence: TGTGCCAGCAGCCAAGACGTGACTGTATCCTACGAGCAGTACTTC.